Following are 4 T cell receptor beta chains from one sample sequenced in a study of T cells in Graves' hyperthyroidism and ophthalmopathy. Template material for amplifying TCR beta CDR3 regions consisted of RNA transcripts. An initial round of RT-PCR targeting the TCR CDR3 relied on the HTBI primer set. From the multiplex PCR reads, TCRdb called clonotypes with MiXCR, one entry per CDR3 protein. The sample consists of approximately 600,000 distinct CDR3 sequences, about 15% of them appearing once. Input material: blood. These receptors were obtained from a woman aged 25 to 39 with Graves' hyperthyroidism that later progressed to Graves' ophthalmopathy.

The V and J genes are TRBV7-9 and TRBJ1-1; TRBD1 agrees at 7 bases. This CDR3 spans 15 amino acids. V was clipped by 5 bases and J by 2 bases; unmatched bases: 8. Germline-derived CDR1 and CDR2 are SEHNR and FQNEAQ (reference sequence). The DNA of the CDR3 is TGTGCCAGCAGCGGACTGGACAGGTTTAACACTGAAGCTTTCTTT. Protein product: CASSGLDRFNTEAFF.

The sample holds a few counts of this clonotype. The chain uses TRBV9 and TRBJ1-1, with D unresolved. The CDR3 extends over 13 amino acids. V was clipped by 0 bases and J by 8 bases, with 11 bases between them. Looked up from germline, CDR1 is SGDLS and CDR2 is YYNGEE. The CDR3 is CASSVGRAGEAFF. DNA of the CDR3: TGTGCCAGCAGCGTAGGACGAGCAGGAGAAGCTTTCTTT.

This clonotype has at least ten counts. The CDR3 nucleotides are TGTGCCAGCAGTGAAGACCTCTCTGGGGCCAACGTCCTGACTTTC. It yields the protein CASSEDLSGANVLTF. The gene calls are TRBV6-1 and TRBJ2-6; no clear D. The V gene lost 1 base and the J gene lost 0 bases, with 4 bases spanning the gap. The germline V gene has CDR1 MNHNS and CDR2 SASEGT. This CDR3 is built from 15 residues.

V is TRBV7-9 and J is TRBJ1-2, with TRBD1 matching over 9 bases. This CDR3 is 13 amino acids long. CDR1 and CDR2 from the germline V gene are SEHNR and FQNEAQ (reference sequence). Germline trimming cut 5 bases from V and 6 bases from J; bases unmatched to any gene: 4. CDR3 sequence reads: CASSKQGADGYTF. CDR3 nucleotide sequence: TGTGCCAGCAGCAAACAGGGGGCGGATGGCTACACCTTC.